The sequence of this TCR beta chain was determined in a study of blood T cell repertoires in COVID-19 (dated by TCRdb to about 2020). Turning to the overall study: Collaborator samples came from the United States, Italy and Spain and covered acute and convalescent phases of COVID-19. The prospective study material was composed of cDNA or gDNA derived from T cells, B-cell-depleted T cells, or PBMCs. Subjects who had been exposed to COVID-19, were actively infected with it, or had recovered from it provided the deeply sampled blood TCRbeta repertoires that made up the dataset. A freely available public database, intended as a resource for researchers studying the immune response to SARS-CoV-2, is where the repertoires were released. The samples were drawn from the first 160 participants of the ongoing ImmuneRACE study and from more than 1,000 subjects provided by 6 global collaborators. The sample metadata nearly always contained a de-identified subject ID, COVID-19 status, age in years and sex. Where HLA class I and class II types were available, the types were taken from metadata supplied by the sample provider, not from assay-based typing.

V loses 5 bases at its end and J loses 5 bases; junction bases beyond the gene matches: 7. From cysteine to phenylalanine, the CDR3 is 15 amino acids long. Just the 45-base CDR3 DNA is kept, in frame starting at base 1. CDR1 is given as MNHNY and CDR2 as SVGAGI, both from the germline V gene (reference sequence). On the study overall, not on this receptor specifically: The quantity of clinical and demographic metadata differed by source and by participant and was supplied without curation.

Comment on this clone: The specificity of this receptor is unknown. Base quality data are lacking; no much larger clone is found one base away.

The immunoSEQ Assay, a bias-controlled multiplex PCR, was used to amplify TCRbeta CDR3 regions from genomic DNA. As for the authors' bioinformatics: The number of nucleated cells in each sample was estimated from the amplification of reference gene primers within the assay. To quantify the absolute abundance of each unique TCRbeta CDR3 rearrangement, sequence reads were collapsed and filtered. For each sample, productive Simpson clonality was calculated by taking the square root of Simpson's diversity index across productive rearrangements. TCRdb obtained this table from immuneACCESS and retained in-frame rearrangements with V and J assigned. These tables miss some clones; where compared with another copy, unresolved V genes account for less than half of the shortfall, and the remainder is unexplained. V, J and clone size were drawn from that table, and D and trimming were deduced from the DNA. The sample has under 300,000 clones on record, approximately 85% of them singletons. The ten largest clones add up to 9.5% to 12% of the sample.

Each collaborating institution followed its own protocols to collect whole blood in K2EDTA tubes. For TCRbeta analysis, collaborators shipped samples in one of three forms: frozen whole blood, isolated PBMCs, or DNA extracted from either of those sample types. The specimen was peripheral blood. The sequence is built from TRBV6-6 and TRBJ2-5; 11 bases in the middle match TRBD2. The receptor's source is a woman in her 70s with acute or convalescent COVID-19. CDR3 reads: CASSISGGAAETQYF. The sequenced DNA: TGTGCCAGCAGTATTAGCGGGGGGGCCGCCGAGACCCAGTACTTC.